This paragraph reports one T cell receptor beta chain. Its antigen is as yet unknown. The entry originates in a study of cytomegalovirus exposure and HLA in healthy donors. Study conclusions and caveats: For most TCR beta V segments, an earlier analysis put the productive rate at about 87% or about 30% of the time.

The PCR contained 60 Vbeta and 13 Jbeta primers. This table comes from immunoSEQ multiplex PCR, and its TCRdb copy is limited to in-frame clones, with some not included. This sample carries around 180,000 clones, roughly 86% of them seen once, and the ten largest clones take about 1.7%. The TCR sequence derives from a woman aged 18-29 years in good health and CMV-seronegative. Sequenced sample: PBMCs.

In DNA form, the CDR3 reads TGCGCCAGCAGGTTAGAGTACGAGCAGTACTTC. Translation gives CASRLEYEQYF. V gene TRBV10-1 combines with J gene TRBJ2-7, with D hard to call. From germline, CDR1 is WNHNN and CDR2 SYGVQD (reference sequence). Between the trimmed V and J ends, which lost 6 bases and 4 bases, there was a span of 7 bases. The CDR3 length is 11 residues.